The 22 T cell receptor beta chains below come from one sample, sequenced in a study of post-analysis software for immune sequencing data. These TCRs' antigens remain unknown. Unique molecular identifiers featured in each of the TCR beta cDNA libraries. MiXCR, run by TCRdb on the PCR reads, gives a single entry per CDR3 protein. The table has about 820,000 distinct CDR3 sequences, approximately 53% seen once. Study results and limitations: Patients carried several TRBV segments more frequently than controls did, and TRBV5-6, TRBV5-1 and TRBV20-1 were among them.

Input material: blood. All receptors come from a girl aged 5-17 years with multiple sclerosis.

Remarks on this clonotype: One base away lies a much larger clone, so this may be a sequencing read error. The chain combines TRBV2 with TRBJ2-3; D is possibly TRBD2 (5 bases). Germline V gene sequence: CDR1 SNHLY, CDR2 FYNNEI. This CDR3 is built from 12 residues. CDR3 in amino acids: CTSNNRRDTQYF. For the CDR3, the DNA is TGTACCAGCAATAACCGGAGGGATACGCAGTATTTT.

This chain joins TRBV20-1 and TRBJ2-1; 9 positions match TRBD2. Germline CDR1 DFQATT, CDR2 SNEGSKA (reference sequence). This CDR3 contains 17 residues. With V trimmed by 0 bases and J by 3 bases, 9 bases remained unmatched. The CDR3 region is CSARDRAPSGNYNEQFF. The CDR3 DNA sequence: TGCAGTGCTAGAGATCGAGCCCCTAGCGGGAACTACAATGAGCAGTTCTTC.

The rearrangement uses TRBV29-1 and TRBJ2-3, with D perhaps assigned TRBD1 or TRBD2 (6 bases each). The CDR3 contains 13 residues. The V gene's germline CDR1 is SQVTM and CDR2 ANQGSEA. In DNA form, the CDR3 reads TGCATTTTAGGGGGGCCTAGCACAGATACGCAGTATTTT. Protein product: CILGGPSTDTQYF.

The chain couples TRBV7-2 to TRBJ1-5; the D is unclear. Trimming shortened V by 3 bases and J by 2 bases, and 11 bases separated the two germline ends. From germline, CDR1 is SGHTA and CDR2 FQGNSA. The CDR3 runs to 15 residues. CDR3 loop: CASSLTWQGNQPQHF. The CDR3 DNA reads TGTGCCAGCAGCTTGACATGGCAAGGCAATCAGCCCCAGCATTTT.

This clonotype turned up a few times. The chain is built from TRBV12-3 or TRBV12-4 and TRBJ1-4; D may be TRBD1 (5 bases). The V and J ends lost 3 bases and 5 bases respectively, with 10 bases between them. The CDR3 covers 14 residues. CDR3: CASSLEGPNEKLFF. In nucleotides, the CDR3 is TGTGCCAGCAGTTTGGAGGGACCGAATGAAAAACTGTTTTTT.

The rearrangement joins TRBV10-3 to TRBJ2-1, with TRBD2 matching 10 bases. Germline V lookup: CDR1 ENHRY, CDR2 SYGVKD. This CDR3 has 16 residues. Trimming cost V 0 bases and J 4 bases; bases outside gene matches: 3. The CDR3 protein is CAISESASGGYNEQFF. The CDR3 DNA reads as TGTGCCATCAGTGAGTCGGCTAGCGGGGGTTACAATGAGCAGTTCTTC.

V and J are TRBV5-1 and TRBJ2-4; 10 bases agree with TRBD1. The ends lost 4 bases at V and 8 bases at J; junction bases unmatched: 0. The CDR3 runs to 12 residues. CDR1 and CDR2 (germline): SGHRS, YFSETQ. CDR3 protein: CASSGQGDIQYF. The CDR3 DNA is TGCGCCAGCAGCGGACAGGGGGACATTCAGTACTTC.

This clonotype was detected only once. The rearrangement uses TRBV5-1 and TRBJ1-5; the D gene is possibly TRBD1 (5 bases). V lost 3 bases to trimming and J lost 7 bases, with 17 bases between them. Germline V lookup: CDR1 SGHRS, CDR2 YFSETQ. The length of the CDR3 is 15 residues. The CDR3 region has the DNA TGCGCCAGCAGCTGGGGAGGTGCTCGGGGCCAGCCCCAGCATTTT. Translated: CASSWGGARGQPQHF.

This clonotype was seen more than once but under ten times. The V gene is TRBV24-1, the J gene TRBJ2-1; perhaps TRBD2 as D (6 bases). Germline lookup yields CDR1 KGHDR and CDR2 SFDVKD. The CDR3 loop spans 13 amino acids. V lost 9 bases, J lost 4 bases, and 12 bases lay in between. The CDR3 sequence is CATSPGAYNEQFF. The DNA of the CDR3 is TGTGCCACCTCTCCGGGAGCGTACAATGAGCAGTTCTTC.

The chain carries TRBV12-3 or TRBV12-4 and TRBJ2-7; no definite D call. The CDR3 loop spans 12 amino acids. Trimming left V 2 bases short and J 7 bases short, with 9 bases between. CDR3 loop: CASSLRSLEQYF. The CDR3 bases are TGTGCCAGCAGTTTACGGAGTTTGGAGCAGTACTTC.

This clonotype was counted only a few times. V and J are TRBV29-1 and TRBJ2-5; 9 nucleotides match TRBD1. The germline gives CDR1 SQVTM, CDR2 ANQGSEA. This CDR3 contains 16 residues. J lost 4 bases, V lost 6 bases, and 15 bases had no gene match. DNA for the CDR3: TGCAGCGTGGGTGGGGTGGGGACAGGGAAACGAGAGACCCAGTACTTC. It encodes CSVGGVGTGKRETQYF. Using reference TRBV29-1 and TRBJ2-5 for the parts outside the CDR3, the full variable domain is SAVISQKPSRDICQRGTSLTIQCQVDSQVTMMFWYRQQPGQSLTLIATANQGSEATYESGFVIDKFPISRPNLTFSTLTVSNMSPEDSSIYLCSVGGVGTGKRETQYFGPGTRLLVL.

The rearrangement joins TRBV27 to TRBJ2-3; 13 bases line up with TRBD2. Per the germline V gene, CDR1 is MNHEY and CDR2 is SMNVEV (reference sequence). After removal of 5 bases from V and 6 bases from J, the junction contained 8 bases not matched to a gene. This CDR3 contains 16 residues. DNA for the CDR3: TGTGCCAGCAGTCGGACTAGCGGGGGATGGTTGGATACGCAGTATTTT. This gives the protein CASSRTSGGWLDTQYF.

In this sample, this clonotype turned up a few times. The genes are TRBV15 and TRBJ1-4; D may be TRBD1 (5 bases). The V gene lost 0 bases and the J gene lost 10 bases, with 18 bases spanning the gap. The V gene's germline CDR1 is LNHNV and CDR2 YYDKDF (reference sequence). CDR3 length equals 16 residues. The DNA for the CDR3 is TGTGCCACCAGCAGAGAATTAGGGACCCTAAGCGGAAAACTGTTTTTT. Encoded protein: CATSRELGTLSGKLFF.

J is TRBJ2-1 and V is TRBV14, with 9 bases lining up with TRBD2. CDR3 length equals 17 residues. J lost 6 bases, V lost 3 bases, and 12 bases had no gene match. Germline CDR1 is SGHDN and CDR2 is FVKESK. Here the CDR3 reads CASSQARLADYSNEQFF. CDR3 coding DNA: TGTGCCAGCAGCCAGGCCCGACTAGCGGACTACTCCAATGAGCAGTTCTTC.

The V and J genes are TRBV4-1 and TRBJ2-1; 14 nucleotides line up with TRBD2. The CDR3 sequence is 17 residues long. Looked up from germline, CDR1 is MGHRA and CDR2 is YSYEKL. Germline trimming cut 1 base from V and 6 bases from J; bases unmatched to any gene: 5. CDR3 sequence reads: CASSQGTGTSGSNEQFF. For the CDR3, the DNA is TGCGCCAGCAGCCAAGGGACCGGGACTAGCGGGAGCAATGAGCAGTTCTTC.

The rearrangement uses TRBV20-1 and TRBJ2-7, with D unresolved. The V end was cut by 1 base, the J end by 5 bases, with 6 bases between. This CDR3 has 11 residues. CDR1 is DFQATT, CDR2 SNEGSKA, per germline (reference sequence). The CDR3 region has the DNA TGCAGTGCTAGAGCAGCCAACGAGCAGTACTTC. Its translation: CSARAANEQYF.

J is TRBJ2-1 and V is TRBV20-1; D perhaps matches TRBD2 (6 bases). Germline V gene sequence: CDR1 DFQATT, CDR2 SNEGSKA (reference sequence). Trimming stripped 1 base from V and 6 bases from J, with 19 bases between. This CDR3 has 16 amino acids. In DNA form, the CDR3 reads TGCAGTGCTAGAGCGCGCGGGACGGAGGGTGGCAATGAGCAGTTCTTC. This translates into CSARARGTEGGNEQFF.

This chain connects TRBV5-1 to TRBJ2-5; unclear D gene. The CDR3 totals 13 residues. V lost 0 bases and J lost 5, with 8 bases in between. From germline, CDR1 is SGHRS and CDR2 YFSETQ. CDR3 DNA: TGCGCCAGCAGCTTGGAGACAAGCGAGACCCAGTACTTC. Protein product: CASSLETSETQYF.

V gene TRBV10-3 combines with J gene TRBJ1-6; D is undetermined. This CDR3 is built from 15 residues. Germline V gene sequence: CDR1 ENHRY, CDR2 SYGVKD. Trimming left V 8 bases short and J 0 bases short, with 11 bases between. The CDR3 loop is CAIGLGSSYNSPLHF. CDR3 DNA: TGTGCCATCGGTCTCGGGAGCTCCTATAATTCACCCCTCCACTTT.

The chain is built from TRBV10-3 and TRBJ1-5; 9 nucleotides match TRBD1. Germline values: CDR1 ENHRY, CDR2 SYGVKD. With V trimmed by 4 bases and J by 11 bases, 12 bases remained unmatched. The CDR3 length is 15 residues. CDR3 nucleotides: TGTGCCATCAGTGGAGGGACAGGGATTGATAGAGCCCAGCATTTT. It codes for CAISGGTGIDRAQHF.

This chain links TRBV29-1 with TRBJ2-7; the D gene is possibly TRBD1 (5 bases). The CDR3 runs 14 residues. V dropped 0 bases and J dropped 3 bases, with 12 bases sitting between them. Germline CDR1 is SQVTM and CDR2 is ANQGSEA. The CDR3 sequence is CSVEDNYRNYEQYF. The CDR3 nucleotides read TGCAGCGTTGAAGACAATTACAGGAACTACGAGCAGTACTTC.

This sequence joins TRBV7-9 and TRBJ1-3; D uncertain. CDR1 and CDR2 from the germline V gene are SEHNR and FQNEAQ (reference sequence). This CDR3 contains 12 residues. Trimming pared 5 bases from V and 4 bases from J, leaving 6 bases between. The CDR3 protein is CASSPQGNTIYF. CDR3 sequence (DNA): TGTGCCAGCAGCCCCCAAGGAAACACCATATATTTT.